This record covers a single T cell receptor (beta chain). How the authors handled the data: Estimates of nucleated cell counts were drawn from the amplification of reference gene primers. The table came from immunoSEQ multiplex PCR; TCRdb's copy has only in-frame clones and leaves some out. V, J and clone size were drawn from that table, and D and trimming were deduced from the DNA. Seen here are some 50,000 clones, around four fifths observed once, and the top ten hold approximately 6.1%. Trimming took 3 bases from V and 5 from J; bases not matched to a gene: 8. Germline CDR1 and CDR2: SGHTA and FQGNSA. This CDR3 is 15 amino acids long. These data come from a study of blood T cell repertoires in COVID-19. On the study more broadly: T cells, B-cell-depleted T cells, or PBMCs supplied cDNA or gDNA.

This sequence was found in an elderly woman with acute or convalescent COVID-19. The chain uses TRBV7-2 and TRBJ1-1; 8 nucleotides align to TRBD1. The sequencing input was peripheral blood. In nucleotides, the CDR3 is TGTGCCAGCAGCTTCCAGACAGGGGCCAGGACTGAAGCTTTCTTT. The encoded protein is CASSFQTGARTEAFF.